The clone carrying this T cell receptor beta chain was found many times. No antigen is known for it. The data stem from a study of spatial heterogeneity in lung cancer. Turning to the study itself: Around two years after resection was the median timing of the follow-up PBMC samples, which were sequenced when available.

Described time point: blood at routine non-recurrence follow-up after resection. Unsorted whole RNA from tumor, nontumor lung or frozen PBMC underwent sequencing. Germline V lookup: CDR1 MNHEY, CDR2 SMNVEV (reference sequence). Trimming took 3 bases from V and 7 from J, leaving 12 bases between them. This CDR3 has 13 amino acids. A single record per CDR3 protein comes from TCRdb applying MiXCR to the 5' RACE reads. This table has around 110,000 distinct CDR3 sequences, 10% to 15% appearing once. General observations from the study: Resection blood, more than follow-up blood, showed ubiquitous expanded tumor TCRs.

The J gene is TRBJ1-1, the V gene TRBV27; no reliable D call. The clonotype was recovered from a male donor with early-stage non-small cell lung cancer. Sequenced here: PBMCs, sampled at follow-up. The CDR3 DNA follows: TGTGCCAGCAGTTTCTTGGACGCCTTTGAAGCTTTCTTT. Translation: CASSFLDAFEAFF.